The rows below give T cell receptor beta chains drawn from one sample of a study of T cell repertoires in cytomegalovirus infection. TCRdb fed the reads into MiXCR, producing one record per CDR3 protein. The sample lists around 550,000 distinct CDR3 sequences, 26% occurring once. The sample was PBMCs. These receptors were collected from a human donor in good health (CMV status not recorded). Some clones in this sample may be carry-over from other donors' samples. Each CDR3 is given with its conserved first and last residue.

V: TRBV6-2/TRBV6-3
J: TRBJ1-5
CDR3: CASSSLGGASNQPQHF

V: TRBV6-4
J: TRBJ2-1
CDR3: CASSPGTGKAGEQFF

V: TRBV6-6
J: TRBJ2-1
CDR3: CASSTPTSGTNNEQFF

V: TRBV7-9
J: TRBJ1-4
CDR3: CASSLGVGNEKLFF

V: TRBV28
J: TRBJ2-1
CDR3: CASSSPGPHNEQFF

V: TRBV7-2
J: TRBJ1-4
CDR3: CASSLSRRGGGLEKLFF

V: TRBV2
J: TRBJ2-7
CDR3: CASILPDGPPYEQYF

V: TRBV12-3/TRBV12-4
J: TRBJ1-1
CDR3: CASGELVTEAFF

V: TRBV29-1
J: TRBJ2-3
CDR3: CSAEGGTGQDTQYF

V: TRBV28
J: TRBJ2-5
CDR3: CASKSIDRRETQYF

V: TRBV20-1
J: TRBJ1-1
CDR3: CSAKNLNGEAFF

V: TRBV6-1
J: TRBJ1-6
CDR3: CASSEALGGGNSPLHF

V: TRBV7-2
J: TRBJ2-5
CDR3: CASSLRLAGAETQYF

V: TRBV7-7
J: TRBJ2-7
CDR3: CASSLGLAGADEQYF

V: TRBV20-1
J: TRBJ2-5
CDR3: CSAKSLAGASETQYF

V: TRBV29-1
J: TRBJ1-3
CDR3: CSVLGLPVGGNTIYF

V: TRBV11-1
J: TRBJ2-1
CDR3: CASRSAGGTSGPRYNEQFF

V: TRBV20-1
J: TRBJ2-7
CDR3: CSARTSGIGWYEQYF

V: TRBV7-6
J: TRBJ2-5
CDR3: CASSLNNPGLAFRGQTQYF

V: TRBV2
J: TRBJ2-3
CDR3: CASSVFLGVSTDTQYF

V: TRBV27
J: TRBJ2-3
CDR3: CASSLITSGSFSDTQYF

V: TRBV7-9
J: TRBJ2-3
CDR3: CASRSKVATDTQYF

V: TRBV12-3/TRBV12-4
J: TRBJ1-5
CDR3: CASSFGQNQPQHF

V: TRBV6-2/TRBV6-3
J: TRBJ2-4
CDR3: CASSPPSIAKNIQYF

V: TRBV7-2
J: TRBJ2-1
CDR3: CASSPLRREEQFF

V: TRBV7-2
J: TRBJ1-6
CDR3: CASSLMLGTPLHF

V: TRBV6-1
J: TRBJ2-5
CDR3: CASVNGLEEGQETQYF

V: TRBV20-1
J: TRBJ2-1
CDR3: CSARDAGTSYNEQFF

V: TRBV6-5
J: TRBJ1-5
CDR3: CASSYSIPGYSDQPQHF

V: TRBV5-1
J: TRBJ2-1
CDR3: CASNPSGGSYNEQFF

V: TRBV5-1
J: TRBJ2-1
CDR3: CASSLVAGQGGIEQFF

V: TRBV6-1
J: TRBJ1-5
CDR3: CASSRRSGNQPQHF

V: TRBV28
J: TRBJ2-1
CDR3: CASSWAGGENEQFF

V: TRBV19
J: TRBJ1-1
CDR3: CASSPRGGPSEAFF

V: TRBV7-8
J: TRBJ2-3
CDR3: CASSLGRGKSPNSGRPSGTQYF

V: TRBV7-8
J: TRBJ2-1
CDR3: CASSLVANEQFF

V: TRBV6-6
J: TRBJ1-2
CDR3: CASSRLGTALDYGYTF

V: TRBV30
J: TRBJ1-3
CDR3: CAWNRASGNTIYF

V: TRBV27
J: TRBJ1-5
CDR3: CASSLGGKQPQHF

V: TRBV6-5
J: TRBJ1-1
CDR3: CASSSDTVLNTEAFF

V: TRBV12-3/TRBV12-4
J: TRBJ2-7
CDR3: CASRGGSGSYEQYF

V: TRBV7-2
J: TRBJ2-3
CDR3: CASSLVLSTADTQYF

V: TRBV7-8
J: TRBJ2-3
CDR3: CASSQGQGRDTQYF

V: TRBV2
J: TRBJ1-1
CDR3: CASSDSGDGNTEAFF

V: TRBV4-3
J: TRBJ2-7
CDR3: CASSQERTGPYEQYF

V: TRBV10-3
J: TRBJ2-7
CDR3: CAISARDSDSDSPYEQYF

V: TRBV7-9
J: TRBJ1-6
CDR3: CASSRYIRSDSPLHF

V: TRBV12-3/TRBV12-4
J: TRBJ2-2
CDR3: CANTGGGTGELFF

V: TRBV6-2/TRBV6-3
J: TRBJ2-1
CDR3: CASSLGTYRFF

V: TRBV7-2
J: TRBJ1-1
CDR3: CASSKGSGNTEAFF

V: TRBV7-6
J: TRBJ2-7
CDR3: CASSPVGRTSYEQYF

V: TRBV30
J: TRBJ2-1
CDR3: CAWSPGRTGAYNEQFF

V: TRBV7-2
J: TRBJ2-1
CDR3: CASNGLNLGPNEQFF

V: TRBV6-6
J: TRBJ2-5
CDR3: CASSLDRGKYLTQYF

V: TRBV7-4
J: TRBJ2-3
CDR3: CASSLPSGRGTQYF

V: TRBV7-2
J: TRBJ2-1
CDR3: CASSLPGLAGGSVEQFF